Below are 20 T cell receptor beta chains sequenced from a single sample in a study of blood T cell repertoires in COVID-19. The data were produced by immunoSEQ multiplex PCR, yet TCRdb's version contains in-frame clones alone and is incomplete. The sample lists tens of thousands of clones; approximately 88% were seen once. Sample: peripheral blood. The receptors stem from a man between 65 and 85 years old with active COVID-19.

The CDR3 DNA reads as TGTGCCAGCAGCCTCTCGCCCCATGGGGGCGATGAGCAGTTCTTC. It yields the protein CASSLSPHGGDEQFF. The chain carries TRBV6-2 or TRBV6-3 and TRBJ2-1; the D gene is possibly TRBD1 (6 bases). This CDR3 comprises 15 residues. The V end was cut by 6 bases, the J end by 8 bases, with 20 bases between. In germline, CDR1 is MNHEY, CDR2 SVGEGT.

The V gene is TRBV30, the J gene TRBJ2-5; D unresolved. Germline V lookup: CDR1 GTSNPN, CDR2 SVGIG (reference sequence). CDR3 length: 12 amino acids. V lost 2 bases and J lost 0, with 4 bases in between. The CDR3 is CAWSSNQETQYF. The CDR3 DNA follows: TGTGCCTGGAGTTCAAACCAAGAGACCCAGTACTTC.

V is TRBV6-6 and J is TRBJ1-2; D might be TRBD1 (6 bases). Trimming cost V 5 bases and J 0 bases, with 25 bases left between them. The V gene's germline CDR1 is MNHNY and CDR2 SVGAGI (reference sequence). CDR3 length equals 19 residues. The CDR3 bases are TGTGCCAGCAGTCCCACGCCCCCGGACAGACTGTACCCTAACTATGGCTACACCTTC. This gives the protein CASSPTPPDRLYPNYGYTF.

V gene TRBV18 combines with J gene TRBJ1-2; TRBD1 aligns across 7 bases. The germline V gene has CDR1 KGHSH and CDR2 LQKENI. The length of the CDR3 is 17 residues. The junction had 7 bases not matched to a gene; V was cut back by 0 bases and J by 0 bases. DNA of the CDR3: TGTGCCAGCTCACCACCCACAGGGGCATTTGCTAACTATGGCTACACCTTC. Protein: CASSPPTGAFANYGYTF.

The chain links TRBV23-1 to TRBJ2-7, with D unresolved. TRBV23-1 is an ORF, and what it does is uncertain. The CDR3 has 14 amino acids. Trimming left V 2 bases short and J 2 bases short, with 10 bases between. In DNA, the CDR3 is TGCGCCAGCAGTCAAGGCGGCGGTCCCTACGAGCAGTACTTC. The encoded protein is CASSQGGGPYEQYF.

This clone is a singleton in its sample. The chain links TRBV5-1 to TRBJ2-3, with 8 bases lining up with TRBD2. J lost 0 bases, V lost 4 bases, and 7 bases had no gene match. The V gene's germline CDR1 is SGHRS and CDR2 YFSETQ. The CDR3 is 16 amino acids. The CDR3 region is CASSRPGGISTDTQYF. The DNA of the CDR3 is TGCGCCAGCAGCCGCCCGGGGGGGATTAGCACAGATACGCAGTATTTT.

Comment on this clone: Distinct nucleotide sequences in the sample also encode this CDR3. The chain joins TRBV7-8 to TRBJ2-3, with TRBD2 identical over 13 bases. The junction had 6 bases not matched to a gene; V was cut back by 4 bases and J by 5 bases. Per the germline V gene, CDR1 is SGHVS and CDR2 is FQNEAQ. The CDR3 length is 16 residues. This CDR3 is CASSSGLAGAGDTQYF. DNA of the CDR3: TGTGCCAGCAGCTCTGGACTAGCGGGAGCGGGAGATACGCAGTATTTT.

The V call is TRBV19, the J call TRBJ2-4, with D tentatively TRBD2 (5 bases). CDR3 length equals 15 residues. V was pared by 5 bases and J by 0 bases, with 11 bases between. Germline V lookup: CDR1 LNHDA, CDR2 SQIVND (reference sequence). The CDR3 nucleotides are TGTGCCAGTAGTTCCCTAGGACTAGCCAAAAACATTCAGTACTTC. It specifies CASSSLGLAKNIQYF.

The rearrangement uses TRBV5-1 and TRBJ2-7; no firm D call. V was pared by 4 bases and J by 0 bases, with 5 bases between. Germline values: CDR1 SGHRS, CDR2 YFSETQ. The CDR3 extends over 12 amino acids. This CDR3 reads CASSDNSYEQYF. The CDR3 DNA reads as TGCGCCAGCAGCGACAACTCCTACGAGCAGTACTTC. Filled out from reference TRBV5-1 and TRBJ2-7, the complete variable domain reads KAGVTQTPRYLIKTRGQQVTLSCSPISGHRSVSWYQQTPGQGLQFLFEYFSETQRNKGNFPGRFSGRQFSNSRSEMNVSTLELGDSALYLCASSDNSYEQYFGPGTRLTVT.

This sequence joins TRBV2 and TRBJ1-6, with D possibly matching TRBD1 (6 bases). Trimming pared 4 bases from V and 9 bases from J, leaving 16 bases between. Germline-derived CDR1 and CDR2 are SNHLY and FYNNEI. CDR3 length: 15 amino acids. The CDR3 spells CASSGSGATRSPLHF. For the CDR3, the DNA is TGTGCCAGCAGTGGTTCAGGGGCGACGCGTTCACCCCTCCACTTT.

This sequence joins TRBV5-5 and TRBJ2-3, with TRBD1 matching over 11 bases. Germline-derived CDR1 and CDR2 are SGHKS and YYEKEE (reference sequence). V gave up 4 bases and J gave up 1 base; unmatched junction bases: 8. This CDR3 has 17 amino acids. CDR3 in amino acids: CASSARTGGEGTDTQYF. The CDR3 nucleotides are TGTGCCAGCAGCGCCCGGACAGGGGGCGAGGGCACAGATACGCAGTATTTT.

The V call is TRBV14, the J call TRBJ2-2, with 7 bases identical to TRBD2. Germline assignment: CDR1 SGHDN and CDR2 FVKESK. The CDR3 has 16 residues. With 4 bases clipped from V and 6 bases from J, the junction kept 11 bases outside the gene matches. CDR3 amino acids: CASSPTRGFRPGELFF. The CDR3 nucleotides read TGTGCCAGCAGCCCCACGCGGGGGTTTCGGCCCGGGGAGCTGTTTTTT.

The gene calls are TRBV3-1 (or the pseudogene TRBV3-2) and TRBJ1-3; D might be TRBD1 (5 bases). CDR1 LGHDT and CDR2 YNNKEL come from the germline V gene (reference sequence). The CDR3 totals 15 residues. V was cut by 0 bases and J by 3 bases, with 9 bases left in between. The CDR3 nucleotides are TGTGCCAGCAGCCAAGAGCAGGGAGGTGGAAACACCATATATTTT. Its translation is CASSQEQGGGNTIYF.

The V gene is TRBV9, the J gene TRBJ2-1; perhaps TRBD2 as D (6 bases). The CDR3 contains 16 residues. CDR1 is SGDLS and CDR2 is YYNGEE in the germline V gene. V was trimmed by 4 bases and J by 1 base, leaving 15 bases between them. CDR3 bases: TGTGCCAGCAGCCACGCCGGGGCGGGGTCCTACAATGAGCAGTTCTTC. Translation gives CASSHAGAGSYNEQFF.

The rearrangement links TRBV5-8 to TRBJ1-4; no clear D. The CDR3 loop spans 16 amino acids. The V end lost 6 bases, the J end lost 8 bases, and 23 bases lay between the germline ends. In germline, CDR1 is SGHTS, CDR2 YDEGEE. The CDR3 nucleotides are TGTGCCAGCACGTCGTATGGCGGGTCCCTTCGGGAAAAACTGTTTTTT. Its protein is CASTSYGGSLREKLFF.

The chain uses TRBV28 and TRBJ2-7, with 9 nucleotides matching TRBD1. CDR1 is MDHEN and CDR2 is SYDVKM in the germline V gene. CDR3 length: 13 residues. Germline trimming cut 5 bases from V and 6 bases from J; bases unmatched to any gene: 5. The CDR3, as DNA: TGTGCCAGCAGTCGGCGGGACAGGGCCGAGCAGTACTTC. It is translated as CASSRRDRAEQYF.

The chain joins TRBV7-2 to TRBJ1-2; 11 bases fit TRBD1. The CDR3 runs to 16 residues. V shed 4 bases and J 4 bases; nucleotides not matched to a gene: 8. Germline V gene lookup returns CDR1 SGHTA and CDR2 FQGNSA. CDR3 sequence: CASSSQRTGGSYGYTF. CDR3 DNA sequence: TGTGCCAGCAGCTCACAACGGACAGGGGGCTCCTATGGCTACACCTTC. Using reference TRBV7-2 and TRBJ1-2 for the parts outside the CDR3, the full variable domain is GAGVSQSPSNKVTEKGKDVELRCDPISGHTALYWYRQSLGQGLEFLIYFQGNSAPDKSGLPSDRFSAERTGGSVSTLTIQRTQQEDSAVYLCASSSQRTGGSYGYTFGSGTRLTVV.

This chain links TRBV7-2 with TRBJ1-5; TRBD1 agrees at 7 bases. CDR3 size: 16 residues. The germline CDR1 and CDR2 sequences are SGHTA and FQGNSA. Trimming cost V 2 bases and J 5 bases; bases outside gene matches: 9. The CDR3, as DNA: TGTGCCAGCAGCTTAAGGGGGCAGGCGGGCGATCAGCCCCAGCATTTT. This sequence encodes CASSLRGQAGDQPQHF.

J is TRBJ1-1 and V is TRBV29-1; no reliable D call. The CDR3 runs to 10 residues. Germline V gene lookup returns CDR1 SQVTM and CDR2 ANQGSEA. CDR3 in DNA: TGCACAGGTGGAAACACTGAAGCTTTCTTT. Its protein product is CTGGNTEAFF.

The chain links TRBV19 to TRBJ2-6; 10 nucleotides agree with TRBD2. The junction had 5 bases not matched to a gene; V was cut back by 7 bases and J by 2 bases. The CDR3 is 16 amino acids. CDR1 and CDR2 from the germline V gene are LNHDA and SQIVND (reference sequence). In DNA form, the CDR3 reads TGTGCCAGTAAAAAGCGGGAGGGGGCTGGGGCCAACGTCCTGACTTTC. This gives the protein CASKKREGAGANVLTF.